The 13 T cell receptor beta chains below come from one sample, sequenced in a study of CXCR3-negative and CXCR3-positive naive CD8 T cells. No antigen has been identified for these receptors. 5' RACE with UMI labels generated the TRB cDNA libraries. Reanalyzing the 5' RACE reads, TCRdb keeps one entry per CDR3 protein, without DNA. Its table records 140,000 to 150,000 distinct CDR3 sequences. Whole-study findings and limits: The study found more hydrophobic TRB CDR3s in CXCR3-positive naive cells than in CXCR3-negative naive cells.

The sequencing input was naive CXCR3+ CD8+ T cells from blood. Subset indicated: CD45RO-CCR7+CD27+CD95- naive CD8+ T cells expressing CXCR3 (TNR3+). These receptors were collected from a human donor in good health. Some clones in this sample may be carry-over from other donors' samples.

The CDR3 sequence is CAISDKGDFYQPQHF. This chain uses TRBV10-3 with TRBJ1-5; the TCRdb D gene call, TRBD1, has no DNA to confirm it. Germline loops: CDR1 ENHRY, CDR2 SYGVKD. The CDR3 runs to 15 residues.

The chain couples TRBV11-2 to TRBJ2-1; TCRdb indicates TRBD1, and absent DNA this call remains unverified. The CDR3 consists of 16 residues. The V gene's germline CDR1 is SGHAT and CDR2 FQNNGV. CDR3 amino acids: CASSLGRDPYYNEQFF.

The chain is built from TRBV12-3 or TRBV12-4 and TRBJ2-2; checking the TCRdb D call of TRBD2 is not possible without DNA. CDR3 length: 16 residues. CDR3 amino acids: CASNLADNEATGELFF.

The chain links TRBV6-2 or TRBV6-3 to TRBJ2-1; the TCRdb D gene call, TRBD2, has no DNA to confirm it. CDR1 MNHEY and CDR2 SVGEGT come from the germline V gene. There are 16 residues in the CDR3. The CDR3 is CASIAAAGGFWNEQFF.

The J gene is TRBJ1-2, the V gene TRBV29-1; lacking DNA, the TRBD1 call made by TCRdb goes unchecked. Germline V gene sequence: CDR1 SQVTM, CDR2 ANQGSEA. The CDR3 has 16 amino acids. The CDR3 loop reads CSVEDQGQADLYGYTF.

CDR3 in amino acids: CASSIYSGSSSEQFF. This chain connects TRBV5-1 to TRBJ2-1; the TRBD2 assignment by TCRdb is unverifiable without DNA. The CDR3 has 15 residues. Germline CDR1 and CDR2: SGHRS and YFSETQ.

J is TRBJ2-7 and V is TRBV29-1; the D gene TCRdb calls, TRBD1, cannot be checked with no DNA. Germline V gives CDR1 SQVTM, CDR2 ANQGSEA. CDR3 size: 13 residues. The chain's CDR3 is CSSRDPFLEEQYF.

The chain couples TRBV7-8 to TRBJ2-3; TCRdb reports TRBD2, a call that lacks DNA to check it against. The length of the CDR3 is 15 residues. Germline CDR1 and CDR2: SGHVS and FQNEAQ. The CDR3 sequence is CASSLPSGGADTQYF.

V usage is TRBV7-2 and J usage is TRBJ2-7; TCRdb indicates TRBD1, and absent DNA this call remains unverified. This CDR3 spans 16 amino acids. Germline loops: CDR1 SGHTA, CDR2 FQGNSA. The CDR3 sequence is CASSPRPKGKIHEQYF.

The genes are TRBV5-1 and TRBJ2-1; with no DNA, the TCRdb D assignment of TRBD1 cannot be verified. Germline CDR1 reads SGHRS; CDR2 reads YFSETQ. The CDR3 contains 13 residues. CDR3 sequence: CASGTGYGNEQFF.

CDR3 in amino acids: CASSGILKEANEKLFF. V is TRBV2 and J is TRBJ1-4. The V gene's germline CDR1 is SNHLY and CDR2 FYNNEI. The CDR3 loop spans 16 amino acids. Full variable domain (outside the CDR3, taken from reference TRBV2 and TRBJ1-4): EPEVTQTPSHQVTQMGQEVILRCVPISNHLYFYWYRQILGQKVEFLVSFYNNEISEKSEIFDDQFSVERPDGSNFTLKIRSTKLEDSAMYFCASSGILKEANEKLFFGSGTQLSVL.

J is TRBJ1-1 and V is TRBV10-3. This CDR3 comprises 13 residues. The V gene's germline CDR1 is ENHRY and CDR2 SYGVKD. CDR3 residues: CAISEWRETEAFF.

The V gene is TRBV12-3 or TRBV12-4, the J gene TRBJ2-7; TCRdb's assignment of TRBD1 cannot be checked, as there is no DNA. CDR3 length: 14 residues. The CDR3 loop is CASSLRGLSYEQYF.